This T cell receptor beta chain was sequenced in a study of cytomegalovirus exposure and HLA in healthy donors. In germline, CDR1 is SGHVS, CDR2 FQNEAQ. V dropped 5 bases and J dropped 0 bases, with 16 bases sitting between them. This CDR3 has 16 amino acids. The PCR ran on 60 Vbeta and 13 Jbeta primers. Original analysis: Per a later analysis, the number of unique TCR beta chains was about 78 million, of which 8.5 million to 11 million were shared. The assay was immunoSEQ multiplex PCR, and TCRdb's table has in-frame clones only and misses some. The DNA gave D and trimming, while V, J and clone size come from that table. The sample has about 94,000 clones; about 80% are singletons.

The clonotype originates from a human donor in good health. This chain links TRBV7-8 with TRBJ1-1, with a possible D match to TRBD1 (5 bases). Sequencing used PBMCs. CDR3 nucleotide sequence: TGTGCCAGCAGCCCGTGGACACAGGCCGTGAACACTGAAGCTTTCTTT. It translates to CASSPWTQAVNTEAFF.